This TCR beta chain was sequenced during a study of spatial heterogeneity in lung cancer. The wider study: Matched bulk RNA-seq yielded a T cell transcriptional module score. Counts of TCR transcripts in tumor regions correlated strongly with that score. In raw reads, more than nine appearances on average were recorded for each unique TCR and UMI combination.

Study outcomes and limitations: Counts that tracked tumor mutation counts were those of expanded intratumoral alpha and beta TCRs.

Time point defined: sample taken at primary tumor resection. Whole RNA came from tumor, nontumor lung or frozen PBMC and was sequenced without being sorted. Deletions cut 4 bases from V and 2 bases from J, with 18 bases between. Germline lookup yields CDR1 DFQATT and CDR2 SNEGSKA (reference sequence). The CDR3 is made up of 15 amino acids. In its sample, this clonotype was seen many times. The antigen is undetermined. Because the library targeted alpha chains, this beta chain is an off-target read whose size means little. Every individual TCR cDNA molecule carried its own unique molecular identifier, which allowed correction of PCR and sequencing errors. TCRdb fed the 5' RACE reads into MiXCR, producing one record per CDR3 protein. The sample holds around 11,000 distinct CDR3 sequences, around 7.9% seen once.

The sequence was collected from a female donor with early-stage non-small cell lung cancer. The starting material was lung tumor tissue, obtained at surgery. The chain carries TRBV20-1 and TRBJ2-7; a possible D gene is TRBD2 (5 bases). CDR3 nucleotide sequence: TGCAGTGCTATCCCTCGACGGGGAAGGACCTACGAGCAGTACTTC. This sequence encodes CSAIPRRGRTYEQYF.